These 7 T cell receptor beta chains were sequenced from one sample in a study of shared clonotypes between healthy human individuals. The repertoire was sequenced with immunoSEQ multiplex PCR; TCRdb's copy has only in-frame clones and lacks some. The table records about 980,000 clones, about three quarters of them present only once. The sample comprised memory CD4+ T cells sorted from blood. The subset: CD45RA-negative fraction. The receptors derive from a man younger than 35 in good health.

The gene calls are TRBV9 and TRBJ2-1; TRBD1 agrees at 10 bases. The germline V gene encodes CDR1 SGDLS and CDR2 YYNGEE. V was pared by 4 bases and J by 1 base, with 5 bases of the junction left unmatched. The CDR3 runs 16 residues. In nucleotides, the CDR3 is TGTGCCAGCAGCCCCCGACAGGGGGCGTCCTACAATGAGCAGTTCTTC. This codes for CASSPRQGASYNEQFF.

This rearrangement joins TRBV5-4 to TRBJ2-1, with a weak D call TRBD1 (5 bases). V lost 5 bases and J 3 bases, leaving 12 bases between the germline ends. Germline CDR1 SGHNT, CDR2 YYREEE (reference sequence). The CDR3 is made up of 14 amino acids. DNA for the CDR3: TGTGCCAGCAGTTCCACTCAGGGCTACAATGAGCAGTTCTTC. This gives the protein CASSSTQGYNEQFF.

With respect to this clone: One end of the junction fails to match germline, which may point to a read error. The gene calls are TRBV20-1 and TRBJ2-7; 9 bases map to TRBD2. The CDR3 is made up of 11 amino acids. The V gene's germline CDR1 is DFQATT and CDR2 SNEGSKA (reference sequence). CDR3 DNA sequence: TGCAGTGCTGCCTCGGCTAGCGGGGAGGAATTC. Translated: CSAASASGEEF.

About this clone itself: The junction does not match germline at one end; this may be a read error. This chain uses TRBV6-5 with TRBJ1-2, with TRBD1 matching 7 bases. The V gene's germline CDR1 is MNHEY and CDR2 SVGAGI. The CDR3 loop spans 13 amino acids. CDR3 region: CASTGQAFYGYTF. The CDR3 DNA follows: TGTGCCAGCACCGGACAGGCGTTCTATGGATACACCTTC.

The V gene is TRBV6-6, the J gene TRBJ1-4; D is ambiguous. V was shortened by 7 bases and J by 3 bases, with 9 bases between the two germline ends. The CDR3 has 13 residues. Germline CDR1 MNHNY, CDR2 SVGAGI (reference sequence). Here the CDR3 DNA reads TGTGCCAGCACTCTTGGGGCTAATGAAAAACTGTTTTTT. It codes for CASTLGANEKLFF.

The chain joins TRBV15 to TRBJ2-7; TRBD2 aligns across 9 bases. The trim removed 0 bases at V and 3 bases at J, leaving 3 bases unmatched. In germline, CDR1 is LNHNV, CDR2 YYDKDF (reference sequence). The CDR3 consists of 15 residues. The CDR3 bases are TGTGCCACCAGCAGAGATAGCGGGGGAAACTACGAGCAGTACTTC. It encodes CATSRDSGGNYEQYF.

The chain combines TRBV7-2 with TRBJ1-2; TRBD1 matches 7 bases. CDR1 and CDR2 from the germline V gene are SGHTA and FQGNSA. J gave up 1 base and V 5 bases, and 7 bases lay outside the gene matches. The CDR3 is made up of 15 amino acids. CDR3 coding DNA: TGTGCCAGCAGCCCGAGCGCAGGGGGTAACTATGGCTACACCTTC. Encoded protein: CASSPSAGGNYGYTF. Full variable domain (rest looked up from reference TRBV7-2 and TRBJ1-2): GAGVSQSPSNKVTEKGKDVELRCDPISGHTALYWYRQSLGQGLEFLIYFQGNSAPDKSGLPSDRFSAERTGGSVSTLTIQRTQQEDSAVYLCASSPSAGGNYGYTFGSGTRLTVV.